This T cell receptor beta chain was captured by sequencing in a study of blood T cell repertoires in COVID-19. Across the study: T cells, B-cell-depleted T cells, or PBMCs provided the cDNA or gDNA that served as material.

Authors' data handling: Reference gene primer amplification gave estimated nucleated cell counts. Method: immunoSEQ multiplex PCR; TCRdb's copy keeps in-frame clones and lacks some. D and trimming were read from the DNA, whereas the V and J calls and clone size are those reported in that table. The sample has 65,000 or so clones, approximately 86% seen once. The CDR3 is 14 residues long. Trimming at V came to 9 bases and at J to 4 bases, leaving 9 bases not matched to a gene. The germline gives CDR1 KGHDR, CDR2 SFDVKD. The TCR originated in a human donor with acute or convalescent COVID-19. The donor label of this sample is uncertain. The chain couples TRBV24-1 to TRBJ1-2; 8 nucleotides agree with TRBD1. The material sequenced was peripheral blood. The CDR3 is CATSSGRGPYGYTF. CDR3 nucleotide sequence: TGTGCCACCTCCTCGGGCAGGGGGCCCTATGGCTACACCTTC.